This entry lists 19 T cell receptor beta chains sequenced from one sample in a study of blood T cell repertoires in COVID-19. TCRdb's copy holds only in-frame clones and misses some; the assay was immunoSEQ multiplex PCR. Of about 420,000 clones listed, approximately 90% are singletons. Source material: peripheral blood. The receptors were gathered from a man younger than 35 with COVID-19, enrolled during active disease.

Here the CDR3 DNA reads TGCGCCAGCAGTCTGGACAGGGGGCAGTATTGGAGGTGGGAGACCCAGTACTTC. Translation gives CASSLDRGQYWRWETQYF. The chain joins TRBV23-1 to TRBJ2-5; the match to TRBD1 covers 11 bases. TRBV23-1 is known as an ORF, though its function is uncertain. The CDR3 loop spans 18 amino acids. V was clipped by 4 bases and J by 5 bases; unmatched bases: 15.

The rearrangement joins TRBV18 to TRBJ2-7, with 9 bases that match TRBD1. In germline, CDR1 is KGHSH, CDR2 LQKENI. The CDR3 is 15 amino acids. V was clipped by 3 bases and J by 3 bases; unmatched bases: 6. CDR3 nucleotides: TGTGCCAGCTCACCGAAAGGGACAGGGATCTACGAGCAGTACTTC. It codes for CASSPKGTGIYEQYF.

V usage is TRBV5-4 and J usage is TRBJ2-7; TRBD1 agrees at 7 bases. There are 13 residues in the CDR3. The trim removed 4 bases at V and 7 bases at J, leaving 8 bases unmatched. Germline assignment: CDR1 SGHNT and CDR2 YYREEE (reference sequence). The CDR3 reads CASSVDPGGEQYF. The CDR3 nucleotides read TGTGCCAGCAGCGTGGATCCAGGGGGAGAGCAGTACTTC.

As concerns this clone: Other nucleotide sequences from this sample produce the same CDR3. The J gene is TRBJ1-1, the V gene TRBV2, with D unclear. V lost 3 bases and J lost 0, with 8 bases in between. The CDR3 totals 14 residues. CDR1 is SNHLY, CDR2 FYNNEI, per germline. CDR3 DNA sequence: TGTGCCAGCAGTGAGTCTAGAGTGAACACTGAAGCTTTCTTT. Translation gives CASSESRVNTEAFF. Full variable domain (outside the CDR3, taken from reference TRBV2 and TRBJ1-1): EPEVTQTPSHQVTQMGQEVILRCVPISNHLYFYWYRQILGQKVEFLVSFYNNEISEKSEIFDDQFSVERPDGSNFTLKIRSTKLEDSAMYFCASSESRVNTEAFFGQGTRLTVV.

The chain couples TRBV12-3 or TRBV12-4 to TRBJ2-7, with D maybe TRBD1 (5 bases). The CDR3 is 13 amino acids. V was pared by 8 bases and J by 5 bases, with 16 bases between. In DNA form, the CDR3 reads TGTGCCAGCCAACTCCAGGGCCTCCACGAGCAGTACTTC. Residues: CASQLQGLHEQYF.

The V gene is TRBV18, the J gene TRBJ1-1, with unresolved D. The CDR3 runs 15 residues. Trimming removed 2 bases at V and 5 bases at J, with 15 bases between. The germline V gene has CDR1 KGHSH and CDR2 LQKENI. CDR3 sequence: CASSPKEGGRTEAFF. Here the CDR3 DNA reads TGTGCCAGCTCACCAAAAGAGGGAGGCCGTACTGAAGCTTTCTTT.

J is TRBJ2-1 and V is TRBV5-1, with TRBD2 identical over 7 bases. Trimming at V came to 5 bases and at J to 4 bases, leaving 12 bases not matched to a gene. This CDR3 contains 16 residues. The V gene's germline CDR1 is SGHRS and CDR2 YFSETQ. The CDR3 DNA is TGCGCCAGCAGGCCCCCGGGGGAGGGTGGGTACAATGAGCAGTTCTTC. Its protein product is CASRPPGEGGYNEQFF.

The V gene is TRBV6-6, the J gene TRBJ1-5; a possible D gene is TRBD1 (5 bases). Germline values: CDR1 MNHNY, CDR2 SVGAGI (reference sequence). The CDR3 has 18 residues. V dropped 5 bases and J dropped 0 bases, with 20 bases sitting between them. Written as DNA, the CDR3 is TGTGCCAGCAGTCCTTACTCAAACAGGAGACTTAGCAATCAGCCCCAGCATTTT. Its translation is CASSPYSNRRLSNQPQHF.

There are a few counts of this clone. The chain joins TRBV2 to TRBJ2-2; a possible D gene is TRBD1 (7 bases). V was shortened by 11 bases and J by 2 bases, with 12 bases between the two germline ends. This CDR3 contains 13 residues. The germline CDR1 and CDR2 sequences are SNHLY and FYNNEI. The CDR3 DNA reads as TGTGCCGCCAGGGGGGACAACACCGGGGAGCTGTTTTTT. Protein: CAARGDNTGELFF.

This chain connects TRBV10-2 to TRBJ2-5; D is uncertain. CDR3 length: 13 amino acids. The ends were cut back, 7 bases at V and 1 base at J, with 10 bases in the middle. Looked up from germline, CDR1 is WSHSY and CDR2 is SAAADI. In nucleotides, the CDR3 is TGCGCCAGCACCCGACACCTCCAAGAGACCCAGTACTTC. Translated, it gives CASTRHLQETQYF.

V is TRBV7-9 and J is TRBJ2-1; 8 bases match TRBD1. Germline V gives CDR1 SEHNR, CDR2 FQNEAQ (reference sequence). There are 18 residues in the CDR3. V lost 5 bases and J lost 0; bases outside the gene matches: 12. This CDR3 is CASSPGVDQGASYNEQFF. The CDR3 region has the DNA TGTGCCAGCAGCCCCGGGGTGGACCAGGGGGCCTCCTACAATGAGCAGTTCTTC.

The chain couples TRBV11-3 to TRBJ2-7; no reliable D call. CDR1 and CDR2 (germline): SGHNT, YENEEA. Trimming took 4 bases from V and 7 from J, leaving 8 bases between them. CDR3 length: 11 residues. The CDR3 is CASSSPGEQYF. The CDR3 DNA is TGTGCCAGCAGCTCCCCCGGGGAGCAGTACTTC.

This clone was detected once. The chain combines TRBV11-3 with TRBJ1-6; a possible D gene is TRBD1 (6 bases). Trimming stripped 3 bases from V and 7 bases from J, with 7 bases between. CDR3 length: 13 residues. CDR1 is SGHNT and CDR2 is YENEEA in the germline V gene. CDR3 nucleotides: TGTGCCAGCAGCTTGACAGGCAATTCACCCCTCCACTTT. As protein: CASSLTGNSPLHF.

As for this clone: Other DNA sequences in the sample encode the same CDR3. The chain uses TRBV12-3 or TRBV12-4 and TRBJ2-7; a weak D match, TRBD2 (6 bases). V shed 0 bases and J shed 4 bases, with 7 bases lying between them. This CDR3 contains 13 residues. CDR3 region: CASSLAGGYEQYF. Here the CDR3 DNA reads TGTGCCAGCAGTTTAGCGGGAGGTTACGAGCAGTACTTC.

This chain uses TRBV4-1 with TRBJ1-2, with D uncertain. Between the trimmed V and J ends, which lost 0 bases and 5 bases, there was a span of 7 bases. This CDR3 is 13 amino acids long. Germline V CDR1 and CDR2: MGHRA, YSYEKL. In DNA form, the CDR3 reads TGCGCCAGCAGCCAAGAAACCAGTTATGGCTACACCTTC. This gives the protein CASSQETSYGYTF.

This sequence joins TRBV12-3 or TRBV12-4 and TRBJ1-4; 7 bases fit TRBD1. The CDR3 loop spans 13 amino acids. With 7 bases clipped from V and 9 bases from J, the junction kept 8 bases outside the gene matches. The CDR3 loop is CASNLQGEQKLFF. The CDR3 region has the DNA TGTGCCAGCAACCTCCAGGGGGAGCAAAAACTGTTTTTT.

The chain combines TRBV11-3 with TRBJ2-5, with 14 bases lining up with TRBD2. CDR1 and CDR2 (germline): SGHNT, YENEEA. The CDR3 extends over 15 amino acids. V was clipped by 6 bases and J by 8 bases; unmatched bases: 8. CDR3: CASSPAGLAGGTQYF. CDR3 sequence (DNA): TGTGCCAGCAGTCCAGCCGGACTAGCGGGGGGTACCCAGTACTTC. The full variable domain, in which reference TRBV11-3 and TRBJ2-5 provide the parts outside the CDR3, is EAGVVQSPRYKIIEKKQPVAFWCNPISGHNTLYWYLQNLGQGPELLIRYENEEAVDDSQLPKDRFSAERLKGVDSTLKIQPAELGDSAVYLCASSPAGLAGGTQYFGPGTRLLVL.

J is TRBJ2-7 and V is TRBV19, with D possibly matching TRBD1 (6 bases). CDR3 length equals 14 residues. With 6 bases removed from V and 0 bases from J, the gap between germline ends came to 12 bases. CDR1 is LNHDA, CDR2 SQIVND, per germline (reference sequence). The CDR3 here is CASSEQGISYEQYF. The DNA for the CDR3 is TGTGCCAGTAGCGAACAGGGTATCTCCTACGAGCAGTACTTC.

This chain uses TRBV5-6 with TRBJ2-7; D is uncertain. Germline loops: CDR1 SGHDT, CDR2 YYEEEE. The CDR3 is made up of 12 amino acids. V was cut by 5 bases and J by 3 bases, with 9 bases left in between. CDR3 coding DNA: TGTGCCAGCAGGAAGAGAGGCTACGAGCAGTACTTC. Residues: CASRKRGYEQYF.